A single sample is the source of the 7 T cell receptor beta chains below, sequenced in a study of shared clonotypes between healthy human individuals (dated by TCRdb to the early 2020s). Libraries were prepared through the immunoSEQ multiplex PCR assay. Sourced from immuneACCESS, this table was stored by TCRdb with only in-frame sequences that have V and J called. A share of the clones is absent; for the studies checked, an unresolved V gene accounts for under half, and the remainder has no known explanation. The sample contains some 680,000 clones, less than 80% of them found a single time. The ten largest clones represent about 1.8% of the sample. Sequenced material: memory CD4+ T cells sorted from blood. The sample's cell subset or site label, in plain terms: CD45RA-negative fraction. These receptors all stem from a woman aged 25 to 39 in good health.

The J gene is TRBJ2-5, the V gene TRBV7-2; possibly TRBD1 for D (5 bases). Germline CDR1 is SGHTA and CDR2 is FQGNSA. The V end was cut by 5 bases, the J end by 3 bases, with 19 bases between. The CDR3 runs to 16 residues. The CDR3 DNA reads TGTGCCAGCAGCGCATCCTTCAGGGATTCTAAAGAGACCCAGTACTTC. It is translated as CASSASFRDSKETQYF.

This clone showed up just a few times. This chain uses TRBV27 with TRBJ2-3; 7 bases line up with TRBD2. This CDR3 comprises 18 residues. V lost 6 bases to trimming and J lost 6 bases; unmatched junction nucleotides: 21. Germline values: CDR1 MNHEY, CDR2 SMNVEV (reference sequence). CDR3 residues: CASSQWLPFSPGGDTQYF. The CDR3 nucleotides read TGTGCCAGCAGCCAGTGGTTGCCCTTTTCTCCCGGGGGGGATACGCAGTATTTT.

The gene calls are TRBV7-6 and TRBJ1-3, with TRBD1 matching over 9 bases. Looked up from germline, CDR1 is SGHVS and CDR2 is FNYEAQ. The length of the CDR3 is 19 residues. The V gene end was trimmed by 2 bases and the J gene end by 0 bases; junction bases not matched to a gene: 11. CDR3 DNA: TGTGCCAGCAGCTTAAGGGTTAGGACAGGGGAGAACTCTGGAAACACCATATATTTT. This codes for CASSLRVRTGENSGNTIYF.

This chain uses TRBV2 with TRBJ2-7; 13 bases line up with TRBD2. Germline-derived CDR1 and CDR2 are SNHLY and FYNNEI. CDR3 size: 15 residues. V lost 5 bases, J lost 11 bases, and 12 bases stayed unmatched. CDR3 DNA sequence: TGTGCCAGCAGTTATACCGGGACTAGCGGGACGTTGAAGTACTTC. Its protein product is CASSYTGTSGTLKYF.

The chain employs TRBV7-8 and TRBJ2-1; possible D gene TRBD1, 6 bases. Germline assignment: CDR1 SGHVS and CDR2 FQNEAQ. There are 13 residues in the CDR3. V lost 5 bases and J lost 4, with 9 bases in between. In DNA form, the CDR3 reads TGTGCCAGCAGCGAAGGACAGTACAATGAGCAGTTCTTC. Its translation is CASSEGQYNEQFF.

Worth noting for this clone: With only one base between it and a far larger clone, this is likely a read error. The chain carries TRBV6-5 and TRBJ2-1; unclear D gene. CDR1 is MNHEY, CDR2 SVGAGI, per germline. Trimming left V 5 bases short and J 6 bases short, with 5 bases between. The CDR3 totals 11 residues. DNA of the CDR3: TGTGCCAGCAGTGCCCTCAATGAGCAGTTCTTC. This codes for CASSALNEQFF.

The V call is TRBV11-2, the J call TRBJ1-1; TRBD1 aligns across 8 bases. CDR1 is SGHAT and CDR2 is FQNNGV in the germline V gene. The CDR3 runs 14 residues. V was clipped by 6 bases and J by 6 bases; unmatched bases: 9. CDR3 amino acids: CASSQNRGGAEAFF. The DNA of the CDR3 is TGTGCCAGCAGTCAAAACAGGGGGGGCGCTGAAGCTTTCTTT.